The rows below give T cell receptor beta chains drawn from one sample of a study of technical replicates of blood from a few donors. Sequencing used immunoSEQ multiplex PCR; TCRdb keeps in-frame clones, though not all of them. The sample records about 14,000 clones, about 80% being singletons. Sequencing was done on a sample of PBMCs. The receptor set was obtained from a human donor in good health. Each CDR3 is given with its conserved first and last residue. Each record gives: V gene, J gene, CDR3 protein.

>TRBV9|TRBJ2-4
CASSVDWQGKNIQYF
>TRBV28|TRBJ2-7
CASSLSTLSYEQYF
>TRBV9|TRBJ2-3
CASSAGASGSTDTQYF
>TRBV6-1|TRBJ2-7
CASSFYEQYF
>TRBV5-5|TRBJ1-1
CASSRKWGQATLLPNTEAFF
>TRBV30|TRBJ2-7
CAIPLPGGYEQYF
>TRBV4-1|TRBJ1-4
CASSQDPAGLGYPATNEKLFF
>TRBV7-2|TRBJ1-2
CASSLGDRGDYGYTF
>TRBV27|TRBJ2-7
CASSFGGNEQYF
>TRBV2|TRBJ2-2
CASSAFRGQGAGLAGANTGELFF
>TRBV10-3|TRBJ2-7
CAISESGTDLYEQYF
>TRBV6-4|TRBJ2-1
CASSDSMTGGNEQFF
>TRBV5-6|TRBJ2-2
CASTLGAFTGELFF
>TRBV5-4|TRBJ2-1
CASSRGAGQSSYNEQFF
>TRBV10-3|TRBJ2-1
CAITNPGLAGSNEQFF
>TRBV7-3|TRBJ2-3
CASSLAGGVDTQYF
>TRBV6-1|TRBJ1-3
CASSEEAGLSGNTIYF
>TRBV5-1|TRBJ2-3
CASMPAGLTDTQYF
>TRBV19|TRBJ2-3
CASSIGQLRAGAPTDTQYF
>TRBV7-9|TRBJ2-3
CASSRDRVADTQYF
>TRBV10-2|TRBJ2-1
CASRGRDLYNEQFF
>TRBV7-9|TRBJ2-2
CASSFVGLAGGENTGELFF
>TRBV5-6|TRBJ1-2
CASSPPGGYTF
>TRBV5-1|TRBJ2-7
CASSLTGYEQYF
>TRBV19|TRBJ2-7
CASSILSTGDAQYF
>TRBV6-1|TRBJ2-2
CAKPGGRSRSGELFF
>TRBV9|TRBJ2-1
CASSVGLAGPSIHEQFF
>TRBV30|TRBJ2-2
CAWQVAGELFF
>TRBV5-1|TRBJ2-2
CASSPIERGRAGELFF
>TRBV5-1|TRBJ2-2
CASSLRASNTGELFF
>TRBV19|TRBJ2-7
CASSYREGEQYF
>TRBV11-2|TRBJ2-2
CASSLGPGLAVPGELFF
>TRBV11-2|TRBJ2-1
CASSWGDRRKRDEQFF